Listed here are 22 T cell receptor beta chains from one sample, sequenced in a study of blood T cell repertoires in COVID-19. The protocol was immunoSEQ multiplex PCR, while the TCRdb copy is restricted to in-frame clones and leaves out a portion. The sample lists 49,000 or so clones; 75% to 90% were seen once. The source material was peripheral blood. These TCRs come from a man aged 50 or older with acute or convalescent COVID-19.

V gene TRBV28 combines with J gene TRBJ2-7; 7 bases align to TRBD2. In germline, CDR1 is MDHEN, CDR2 SYDVKM. V dropped 1 base and J dropped 6; count of bases not matched to a gene: 3. CDR3 length: 13 amino acids. The CDR3 spells CASSLSGTIEQYF. In nucleotides, the CDR3 is TGTGCCAGCAGTTTATCGGGGACTATCGAGCAGTACTTC. Full variable domain (rest looked up from reference TRBV28 and TRBJ2-7): DVKVTQSSRYLVKRTGEKVFLECVQDMDHENMFWYRQDPGLGLRLIYFSYDVKMKEKGDIPEGYSVSREKKERFSLILESASTNQTSMYLCASSLSGTIEQYFGPGTRLTVT.

The CDR3 sequence: CASSEGGLEADEQFF. CDR3 in DNA: TGTGCCAGCAGTGAAGGCGGGCTAGAGGCGGATGAGCAGTTCTTC. The chain joins TRBV6-4 to TRBJ2-1; possibly TRBD2 for D (5 bases). This CDR3 region has 15 residues. V was cut by 3 bases and J by 8 bases, with 17 bases left in between. The germline V gene encodes CDR1 MRHNA and CDR2 SNTAGT.

This clone was recorded once. The V gene is TRBV5-6, the J gene TRBJ2-7; D gene unclear. The CDR3 is 12 residues long. The germline V and J ends were trimmed by 0 bases and 7 bases, with 8 bases remaining between them. Germline V gene sequence: CDR1 SGHDT, CDR2 YYEEEE. The CDR3 loop reads CASSLATREQYF. Written as DNA, the CDR3 is TGTGCCAGCAGCTTGGCCACGAGGGAGCAGTACTTC.

The chain has TRBV15 and TRBJ2-7; 7 nucleotides align to TRBD1. The CDR3 sequence is 14 residues long. The germline CDR1 and CDR2 sequences are LNHNV and YYDKDF (reference sequence). With V trimmed by 6 bases and J by 2 bases, 7 bases remained unmatched. CDR3 residues: CATSRDSPTYEQYF. For the CDR3, the DNA is TGTGCCACCAGTCGGGACAGTCCGACCTACGAGCAGTACTTC.

The chain combines TRBV7-6 with TRBJ1-1; D ambiguous. The CDR3 loop spans 14 amino acids. Trimming left V 7 bases short and J 1 base short, with 13 bases between. CDR1 is SGHVS and CDR2 is FNYEAQ in the germline V gene. CDR3 protein: CASTSVTGNTEAFF. In DNA, the CDR3 is TGTGCCAGCACATCCGTGACTGGGAACACTGAAGCTTTCTTT.

This chain uses TRBV9 with TRBJ2-3, with a tentative D call TRBD2 (5 bases). Germline V gene sequence: CDR1 SGDLS, CDR2 YYNGEE. Trimming shortened V by 1 base and J by 2 bases, and 8 bases separated the two germline ends. The CDR3 is made up of 14 amino acids. The CDR3 nucleotides read TGTGCCAGCAGCGTAAAGGACTTCACAGATACGCAGTATTTT. Amino acids: CASSVKDFTDTQYF.

The chain couples TRBV5-6 to TRBJ1-1; D might be TRBD1 (5 bases). The V gene's germline CDR1 is SGHDT and CDR2 YYEEEE. The CDR3 contains 15 residues. The V end lost 3 bases, the J end lost 0 bases, and 12 bases lay between the germline ends. CDR3 bases: TGTGCCAGCAGCTGGGGACTAACTTTGAACACTGAAGCTTTCTTT. Amino acid sequence: CASSWGLTLNTEAFF.

J is TRBJ2-3 and V is TRBV18; TRBD1 matches 7 bases. The CDR3 contains 16 residues. Germline assignment: CDR1 KGHSH and CDR2 LQKENI. Unmatched junction bases numbered 10, after V lost 4 bases and J lost 3 bases. The chain's CDR3 is CASSRTGGFSTDTQYF. CDR3 coding DNA: TGTGCCAGCTCACGGACAGGAGGATTTTCTACAGATACGCAGTATTTT.

Concerning this clone itself: The sample contains more than one DNA sequence encoding this CDR3. This chain uses TRBV14 with TRBJ1-2, with 9 bases aligning to TRBD1. The germline V gene has CDR1 SGHDN and CDR2 FVKESK. The CDR3 has 14 residues. Trimming took 1 base from V and 4 from J; bases not matched to a gene: 1. The CDR3 sequence: CASSQGTGAYGYTF. The CDR3, as DNA: TGTGCCAGCAGCCAAGGGACAGGGGCCTATGGCTACACCTTC.

V gene TRBV3-1 (or the pseudogene TRBV3-2) combines with J gene TRBJ2-7; the D gene is possibly TRBD1 (5 bases). The CDR3 sequence is 12 residues long. V was trimmed by 3 bases and J by 7 bases, leaving 10 bases between them. Germline V lookup: CDR1 LGHDT, CDR2 YNNKEL (reference sequence). The chain's CDR3 is CASSQGLGEQYF. The CDR3 DNA sequence: TGTGCCAGCAGCCAGGGGCTCGGTGAGCAGTACTTC.

The rearrangement uses TRBV28 and TRBJ1-4, with D possibly being TRBD1 (5 bases). CDR3 size: 15 residues. V lost 6 bases, J lost 4 bases, and 15 bases lay in between. Germline loops: CDR1 MDHEN, CDR2 SYDVKM. The CDR3 nucleotides are TGTGCCAGCAGGCATCCGGGACTGGTTAATGAAAAACTGTTTTTT. Protein product: CASRHPGLVNEKLFF.

The chain has TRBV6-2 or TRBV6-3 and TRBJ2-2, with 12 bases that match TRBD2. V shed 0 bases and J 3 bases; nucleotides not matched to a gene: 2. Germline V gene sequence: CDR1 MNHEY, CDR2 SVGEGT. This CDR3 contains 17 residues. The CDR3 DNA reads as TGTGCCAGCAGTTACTCACTAGCGGGGGGATACACCGGGGAGCTGTTTTTT. It translates to CASSYSLAGGYTGELFF.

This chain connects TRBV18 to TRBJ2-1; 9 bases are shared with TRBD2. Germline V gene lookup returns CDR1 KGHSH and CDR2 LQKENI. CDR3 length equals 16 residues. With V trimmed by 2 bases and J by 3 bases, 5 bases remained unmatched. CDR3 in DNA: TGTGCCAGCTCACCATTAGCGGGAGTTAGCTACAATGAGCAGTTCTTC. This encodes CASSPLAGVSYNEQFF.

The chain employs TRBV28 and TRBJ1-2; 7 positions agree with TRBD1. The CDR3 consists of 13 residues. Trimming at V came to 4 bases and at J to 4 bases, leaving 3 bases not matched to a gene. Germline CDR1 is MDHEN and CDR2 is SYDVKM. The CDR3 sequence: CASSSRDSYGYTF. For the CDR3, the DNA is TGTGCCAGCAGTTCCCGGGACAGCTATGGCTACACCTTC.

The genes are TRBV9 and TRBJ1-4; 8 bases map to TRBD1. The V and J ends lost 4 bases and 0 bases, in that order; junction bases with no gene match: 2. Germline CDR1 reads SGDLS; CDR2 reads YYNGEE. The CDR3 is 15 amino acids. CDR3 residues: CASSYRGATNEKLFF. The DNA for the CDR3 is TGTGCCAGCAGCTACAGGGGGGCAACTAATGAAAAACTGTTTTTT.

In nucleotides, the CDR3 is TGTGCCAGCTCACCACTTCCCCAGGCAGGGCTGGGCAATCAGCCCCAGCATTTT. It yields the protein CASSPLPQAGLGNQPQHF. The chain has TRBV18 and TRBJ1-5; tentatively, D is TRBD1 (5 bases). This CDR3 is built from 18 residues. The V end lost 1 base, the J end lost 2 bases, and 18 bases lay between the germline ends. Germline CDR1 and CDR2: KGHSH and LQKENI.

This clone was counted once. The chain couples TRBV10-3 to TRBJ1-3, with TRBD1 identical over 9 bases. The trim removed 8 bases at V and 3 bases at J, leaving 11 bases unmatched. Looked up from germline, CDR1 is ENHRY and CDR2 is SYGVKD. The CDR3 length is 16 residues. For the CDR3, the DNA is TGTGCCATCCGACCGAGTGGGACAGGGCTTGGAAACACCATATATTTT. This translates into CAIRPSGTGLGNTIYF.

The chain carries TRBV4-2 and TRBJ1-1; 8 nucleotides line up with TRBD1. The V and J ends lost 0 bases and 0 bases, in that order; junction bases with no gene match: 9. The CDR3 totals 18 residues. Looked up from germline, CDR1 is LGHNA and CDR2 is YNFKEQ. The CDR3 sequence: CASSQDSAGGLMNTEAFF. The CDR3 nucleotides read TGTGCCAGCAGCCAAGATTCGGCAGGGGGCTTAATGAACACTGAAGCTTTCTTT.

The chain couples TRBV28 to TRBJ1-3, with D unclear. Between the trimmed V and J ends, which lost 1 base and 2 bases, there was a span of 9 bases. The V gene's germline CDR1 is MDHEN and CDR2 SYDVKM. This CDR3 is 15 amino acids long. CDR3: CASSLFRQPGNTIYF. As DNA, the CDR3 is TGTGCCAGCAGTTTATTCCGACAACCTGGAAACACCATATATTTT.

The chain uses TRBV7-3 and TRBJ2-7, with D possibly matching TRBD2 (5 bases). Trimming stripped 2 bases from V and 3 bases from J, with 14 bases between. Germline lookup yields CDR1 SGHTA and CDR2 FQGTGA. This CDR3 is built from 15 residues. CDR3 protein: CASSLGRDRIYEQYF. DNA of the CDR3: TGTGCCAGCAGCTTAGGTCGGGATAGAATCTACGAGCAGTACTTC.

The V gene is TRBV28, the J gene TRBJ2-7; 13 bases are a match to TRBD2. The ends lost 5 bases at V and 4 bases at J; junction bases unmatched: 5. Germline V CDR1 and CDR2: MDHEN, SYDVKM. This CDR3 is built from 15 residues. CDR3 sequence reads: CASSPWTSGRYEQYF. In DNA form, the CDR3 reads TGTGCCAGCAGTCCCTGGACTAGCGGGAGATACGAGCAGTACTTC.

The rearrangement joins TRBV2 to TRBJ1-4, with D perhaps TRBD1 (6 bases). V lost 6 bases and J lost 10, with 18 bases in between. The CDR3 sequence is 14 residues long. Germline V gives CDR1 SNHLY, CDR2 FYNNEI. CDR3 amino acids: CASSGGALKGKLFF. Here the CDR3 DNA reads TGTGCCAGCAGCGGGGGGGCGCTCAAGGGAAAACTGTTTTTT.